This T cell receptor (beta chain) was found in a study of beta chain features in type 1 diabetes. All of the isolated RNA was reverse transcribed, so expressed TCRB transcripts were sequenced. Naive, central memory and regulatory T cell samples came to a mean of around 3.5 million reads. Clones were sequenced by immunoSEQ multiplex PCR, and TCRdb holds only the in-frame ones, with some missing. This sample carries about 220,000 clones, about a tenth of them seen once, and the ten largest clones take roughly 1.4%. This clone was found many times. Sequencing input: central memory CD4+ T cells from blood. The clonotype comes from a young man in good health.

The CDR3 nucleotides read TGCGCCAGCAGCTTCGGACAGGGCGATGAGCAGTTCTTC. Its protein is CASSFGQGDEQFF. The chain joins TRBV5-1 to TRBJ2-1; 8 bases fit TRBD1. The CDR3 loop spans 13 amino acids. Trimming at V came to 2 bases and at J to 8 bases, leaving 3 bases not matched to a gene. CDR1 and CDR2 (germline): SGHRS, YFSETQ.